This TCR beta chain was identified during a study of T cell responses to AZD1222 COVID-19 vaccine. Whole-study results and caveats: Across spike, vaccine-associated CD4 TCRs were found, dominant at 160-218 and 743-854.

Regarding this clone: Its target is unknown.

Data came from immunoSEQ multiplex PCR; TCRdb stores just in-frame clones and leaves some out. The sample consists of roughly 140,000 clones, around nine tenths of them appearing once. V gave up 2 bases and J gave up 5 bases, with 15 bases separating them. The CDR3 loop spans 15 amino acids. CDR1 is SGHNT and CDR2 is YENEEA in the germline V gene. This clonotype originated in an adult in good health. V usage is TRBV11-3 and J usage is TRBJ2-5; D ambiguous. The starting material was peripheral blood, obtained on day 0 of AZD1222 vaccination. The CDR3 bases are TGTGCCAGCAGCTTAAGGCTAGTTTTTTTGGAGACCCAGTACTTC. This codes for CASSLRLVFLETQYF. The full variable domain, completed using reference TRBV11-3 and TRBJ2-5, is EAGVVQSPRYKIIEKKQPVAFWCNPISGHNTLYWYLQNLGQGPELLIRYENEEAVDDSQLPKDRFSAERLKGVDSTLKIQPAELGDSAVYLCASSLRLVFLETQYFGPGTRLLVL.